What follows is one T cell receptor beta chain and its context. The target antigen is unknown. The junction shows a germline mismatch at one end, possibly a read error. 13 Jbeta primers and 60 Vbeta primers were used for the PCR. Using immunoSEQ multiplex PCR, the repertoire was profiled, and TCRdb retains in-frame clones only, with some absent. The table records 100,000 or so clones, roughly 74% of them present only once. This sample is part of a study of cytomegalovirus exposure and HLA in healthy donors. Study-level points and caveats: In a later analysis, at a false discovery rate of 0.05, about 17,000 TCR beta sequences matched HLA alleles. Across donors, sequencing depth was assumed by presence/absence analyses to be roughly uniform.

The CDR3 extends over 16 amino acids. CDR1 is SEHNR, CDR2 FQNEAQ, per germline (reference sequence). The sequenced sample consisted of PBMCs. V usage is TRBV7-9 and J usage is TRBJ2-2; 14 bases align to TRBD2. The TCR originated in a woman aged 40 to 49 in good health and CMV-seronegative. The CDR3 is CSSSRGLAGVVGELFF. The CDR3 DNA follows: TGTTCCAGCAGCCGGGGACTAGCGGGAGTTGTCGGGGAGCTGTTTTTT.